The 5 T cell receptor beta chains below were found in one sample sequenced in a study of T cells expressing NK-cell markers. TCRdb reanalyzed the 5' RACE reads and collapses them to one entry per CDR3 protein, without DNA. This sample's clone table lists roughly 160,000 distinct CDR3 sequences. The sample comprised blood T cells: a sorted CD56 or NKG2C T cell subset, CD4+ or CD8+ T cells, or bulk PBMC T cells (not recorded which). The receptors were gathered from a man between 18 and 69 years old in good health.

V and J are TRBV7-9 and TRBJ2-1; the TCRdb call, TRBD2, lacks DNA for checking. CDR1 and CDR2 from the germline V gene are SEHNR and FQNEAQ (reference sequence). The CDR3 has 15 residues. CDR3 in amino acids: CASSPQRGWLGEQFF.

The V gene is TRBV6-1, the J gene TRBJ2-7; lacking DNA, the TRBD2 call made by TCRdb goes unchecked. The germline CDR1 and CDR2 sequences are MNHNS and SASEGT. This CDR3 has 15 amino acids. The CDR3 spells CASSEGAGTSHEQYF.

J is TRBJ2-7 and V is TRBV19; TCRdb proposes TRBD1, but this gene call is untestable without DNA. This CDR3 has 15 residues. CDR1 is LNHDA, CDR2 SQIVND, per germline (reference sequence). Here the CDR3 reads CASSILTGANYEQYF.

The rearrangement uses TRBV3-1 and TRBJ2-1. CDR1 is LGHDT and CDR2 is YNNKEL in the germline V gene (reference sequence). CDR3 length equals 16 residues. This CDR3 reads CASSQVTGSSYNEQFF.

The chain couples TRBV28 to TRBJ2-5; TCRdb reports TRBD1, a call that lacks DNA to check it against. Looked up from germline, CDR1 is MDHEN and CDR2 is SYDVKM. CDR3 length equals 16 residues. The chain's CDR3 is CASSFSGTGFEETQYF.